The source of this TCR beta chain is a study of cytomegalovirus exposure and HLA in healthy donors. Whole-study findings and limits: The majority of TCR sequences were rare, yet some public TCRs appeared in many donors. The classifier reportedly diagnosed cytomegalovirus status with high sensitivity and specificity.

A note on this clone: Its antigen is not identified.

V was cut by 7 bases and J by 3 bases, with 10 bases left in between. Germline V gene sequence: CDR1 MNHNY, CDR2 SVGAGI (reference sequence). This CDR3 contains 12 residues. Generated by immunoSEQ multiplex PCR, the TCRdb table keeps only in-frame clones and is missing some. The sample comprises under 200,000 clones, about nine tenths of which are singletons, and around 10% rests with the top ten. The sequenced sample consisted of PBMCs. This chain links TRBV6-6 with TRBJ2-7; D possibly corresponds to TRBD1 (6 bases). This receptor was taken from a woman in her late teens or twenties in good health and CMV-seropositive. As DNA, the CDR3 is TGTGCCAGCAAACAGGGAGTCTACGAGCAGTACTTC. Protein: CASKQGVYEQYF.